The sequence of this T cell receptor beta chain was determined in a study of T cells in localized non-small cell lung cancer. Of note for this clone: Its antigen remains unknown.

The data were produced by immunoSEQ multiplex PCR, yet TCRdb's version contains in-frame clones alone and is incomplete. The top ten clones hold about 16% of a sample with under 35,000 clones, around 80% of them seen once. Study-level points and caveats: Sequencing involved a lone tumor region, leaving heterogeneity possible. Blood T cell density predicted longer survival; adjacent-lung clonality, shorter. Adjacent lung had a median around 60 of the 100 largest tumor clones. The greatest T cell clonality was found in uninvolved adjacent lung (higher than in tumor).

The V gene lost 6 bases and the J gene lost 3 bases, with 15 bases spanning the gap. Germline V gene lookup returns CDR1 MNHEY and CDR2 SMNVEV (reference sequence). The CDR3 is made up of 15 amino acids. This receptor was identified in a male donor aged 60 or over with stage III squamous cell lung carcinoma. The chain employs TRBV27 and TRBJ1-5; D is undetermined. The sample here was peripheral blood, taken before any cancer treatment. The CDR3 loop is CASSPLRHLNQPQHF. DNA of the CDR3: TGTGCCAGCAGCCCCCTTCGACACCTCAATCAGCCCCAGCATTTT.